A single T cell receptor (beta chain) is shown here with its context. The ends were cut back, 2 bases at V and 8 bases at J, with 21 bases in the middle. Germline V gene lookup returns CDR1 LNHDA and CDR2 SQIVND (reference sequence). The CDR3 loop spans 16 amino acids. The sample comes from a study of technical replicates of blood from several donors. TCRdb keeps only in-frame clones here, not all; method: immunoSEQ multiplex PCR. This sample carries over 75,000 clones, around 95% of them seen once, and the ten largest clones take 0.2% to 0.25%. This TCR was sampled from a human donor in good health. This rearrangement joins TRBV19 to TRBJ1-2, with a possible D match to TRBD1 (5 bases). Sequenced input: T cells isolated from PBMCs. CDR3 bases: TGTGCCAGTAGTATATTGGGCCCCGGCAGGGAGGGAGGCTACACCTTC. This gives the protein CASSILGPGREGGYTF. Full variable domain (outside the CDR3, taken from reference TRBV19 and TRBJ1-2): DGGITQSPKYLFRKEGQNVTLSCEQNLNHDAMYWYRQDPGQGLRLIYYSQIVNDFQKGDIAEGYSVSREKKESFPLTVTSAQKNPTAFYLCASSILGPGREGGYTFGSGTRLTVV.